Described below is a single T cell receptor (beta chain) sequence and its context. This clonotype was counted a few times. Its antigen target is currently unknown. No clone much larger than this one lies a single base away; base qualities are absent. These data originate in a study of T cell repertoires in cytomegalovirus infection (dated by TCRdb to between 2018 and 2021). Notes on the research overall: Recently identified HLA-C-restricted CMV epitopes, whose presentation resists viral immunomodulation, were targeted by peptide stimulations together with well-studied HLA-B-restricted epitopes. Because public TCR beta signatures pointed to carriage of CMV infection together with the matching HLA type, the HLA type of each donor mattered for the analysis. Broad study findings and their caveats: Carriers of CMV infection plus the relevant HLA type were discriminated by the cumulative frequency of public TCR beta family members in the study cohort and in an independent roughly 350-donor cohort. In the ex vivo response, HLA-C-restricted CMV-specific TCR beta clonotypes were dominant, and in two of eight donors the single most frequent clonotype came from this HLA-C-restricted group.

The meaning of the sample's treatment or condition label: in vitro stimulation with specific CMV peptide epitopes to enrich CMV-specific T cells. This sample was sequenced with an Illumina HiSeq 1500. TCRdb reworked the public reads: Q25 trimming with fastp, MiXCR clone assembly, productive beta chains retained. Rows merge per CDR3 protein into single entries with the most common DNA and genes. This sample lists 700,000 to 900,000 distinct CDR3 sequences; under 35% were detected once. Roughly 13% of the sample is in the top ten clones. The CDR3, from cysteine to phenylalanine, totals 14 residues. Just the 42-base CDR3 DNA is kept, in frame starting at base 1. Sequences MNHEY (CDR1) and SMNVEV (CDR2) are obtained from the germline V gene (reference sequence). V ends up 2 bases short and J 6 bases short, with an unmatched junction base count of 6.

The V and J segments used are TRBV27 and TRBJ1-1; 7 of the junction bases match TRBD1. Here the sequenced sample was cultured CD8+ T cells from PBMCs, taken from culture after CMV antigen stimulation. The receptor comes from a human donor in good health (CMV status not recorded). Some clones in this sample may be carry-over from other donors' samples. This receptor has the CDR3 CASSLTGEVAEAFF. The sequenced DNA is TGTGCCAGCAGTTTAACAGGGGAGGTTGCTGAAGCTTTCTTT.